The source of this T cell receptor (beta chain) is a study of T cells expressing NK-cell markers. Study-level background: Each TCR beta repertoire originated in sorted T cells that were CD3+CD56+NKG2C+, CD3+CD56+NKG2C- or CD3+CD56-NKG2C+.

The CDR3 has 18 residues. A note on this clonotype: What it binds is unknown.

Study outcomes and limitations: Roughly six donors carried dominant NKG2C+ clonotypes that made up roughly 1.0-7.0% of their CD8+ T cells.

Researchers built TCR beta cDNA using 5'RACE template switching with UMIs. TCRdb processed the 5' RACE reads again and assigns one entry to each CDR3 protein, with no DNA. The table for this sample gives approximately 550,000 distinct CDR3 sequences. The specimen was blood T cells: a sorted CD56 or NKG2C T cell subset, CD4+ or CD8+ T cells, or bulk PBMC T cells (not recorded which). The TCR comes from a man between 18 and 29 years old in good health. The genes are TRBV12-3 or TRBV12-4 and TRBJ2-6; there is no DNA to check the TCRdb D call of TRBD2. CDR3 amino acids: CASTRQSGLRSGANVLTF.